This T cell receptor beta chain was identified in a study of cytomegalovirus exposure and HLA in healthy donors. As for the study in general: Unique TCR beta sequences numbering some 110 million came from about 179 million T cells in an earlier analysis.

Germline V gene data show CDR1 as SNHLY and CDR2 as FYNNEI. V shed 6 bases, J shed 4 bases, and the junction held 9 bases outside the gene matches. The CDR3 is made up of 15 amino acids. Overall study results and limits: TCR beta chain V- and J-gene trimming was linked, in a later analysis, to a missense variant in DCLRE1C. Rarity characterized most TCR sequences, yet some public TCRs appeared in many donors.

Note on this clone: The antigen remains undetermined.

The PCR had 60 Vbeta and 13 Jbeta primers. Authors' analysis steps: Later, an analysis found roughly 80 million unique TCR beta chains, and 10 million to 11 million of these were shared. Method: immunoSEQ multiplex PCR; TCRdb's copy keeps in-frame clones and lacks some. The D gene and trimming were derived from the DNA, and the V and J assignments and clone size from that table. Of around 94,000 clones listed, less than 85% are singletons. Sequenced material: PBMCs. This chain links TRBV2 with TRBJ2-7, with 10 bases lining up with TRBD2. This receptor was obtained from a man aged 40-49 years in good health and CMV-seronegative. Here the CDR3 reads CASRATSGGEYEQYF. In DNA, the CDR3 is TGTGCCAGCAGAGCCACCAGCGGGGGGGAATACGAGCAGTACTTC.